This T cell receptor (beta chain) was captured by sequencing in a study of regulatory T cells in long-lasting Graves disease. Germline V gene data show CDR1 as MNHEY and CDR2 as SMNVEV (reference sequence). The V and J ends lost 5 bases and 5 bases, in that order; junction bases with no gene match: 9. CDR3 length equals 17 residues. General study points: TCR diversity was lower in persistent Graves' patients than in newly diagnosed ones.

Investigators prepared the TCR beta libraries by applying iRepertoire HTBI primers and Arm-PCR of CDR3 regions. One entry per CDR3 protein results from TCRdb running MiXCR on the multiplex PCR reads. The repertoire holds some 450,000 distinct CDR3 sequences, with 15% to 20% as singletons. Time point indicated: newly diagnosed GD, antithyroid drugs for less than 3 months. Scientists built the TCR library using RNA that was extracted from PBMCs. Patient provenance is recorded as an endocrinology department in Xi'an, China. Concerning this clonotype itself: Its antigen is unidentified. A much larger clone lies one base from this, so it may be a read error.

These data are also associated with another study on T cells in Graves' hyperthyroidism and ophthalmopathy. That paper adds: If no ophthalmopathy progression occurred within 18 months, Graves' hyperthyroidism was stable.

The rearrangement links TRBV27 to TRBJ2-1; 13 bases agree with TRBD2. Sample: peripheral blood mononuclear cells (PBMCs), taken at new diagnosis, from a patient treated with antithyroid drugs. This TCR came from a woman aged 30 to 39 with Graves disease. The chain's CDR3 is CASSQHTSGRADNEQFF. Written as DNA, the CDR3 is TGTGCCAGCAGTCAGCATACTAGCGGGAGGGCTGACAATGAGCAGTTCTTC.